This T cell receptor beta chain comes out of a study of blood T cell repertoires in COVID-19. Original processing notes: Estimation of nucleated cell counts relied on the amplification of reference gene primers. Repertoires were generated with immunoSEQ multiplex PCR, while TCRdb's copy carries only in-frame clones and drops some. The DNA gave D and trimming, while V, J and clone size come from that table. This sample has roughly 200,000 clones, with about 90% found just once. The CDR3 covers 15 residues. The germline V gene encodes CDR1 SGHRS and CDR2 YFSETQ. V dropped 2 bases and J dropped 1; count of bases not matched to a gene: 3.

The chain couples TRBV5-1 to TRBJ1-5; 7 nucleotides line up with TRBD1. The sample comprised peripheral blood. The clonotype was recovered from a man between 18 and 35 years old with active or convalescent COVID-19. CDR3 bases: TGCGCCAGCAGCTTACAGGGGATGAGCAATCAGCCCCAGCATTTT. Its protein product is CASSLQGMSNQPQHF.